These 5 T cell receptor beta chains originate from one sample sequenced in a study of regulatory T cells in long-lasting Graves disease. Investigators prepared the TCR beta libraries by applying iRepertoire HTBI primers and Arm-PCR of CDR3 regions. TCRdb re-derived calls from the multiplex PCR reads in MiXCR, one entry per CDR3 protein. The sample comprises roughly 500,000 distinct CDR3 sequences, about 11% of which are singletons, and approximately 9.6% rests with the top ten. Indicated time point: newly diagnosed GD, antithyroid drugs for less than 3 months. TCR sequences were obtained from RNA taken from PBMCs. The same sample was also used in a study of T cells in Graves' hyperthyroidism and ophthalmopathy.

The material sequenced was peripheral blood mononuclear cells (PBMCs), taken at new diagnosis, from a patient treated with antithyroid drugs. These receptor sequences come from a woman in her 30s with Graves disease.

This clonotype showed up many times. J is TRBJ2-1 and V is TRBV3-1, with a tentative D call TRBD2 (6 bases). Per germline, CDR1 LGHDT and CDR2 YNNKEL (reference sequence). CDR3 length equals 13 residues. Trimming pared 5 bases from V and 11 bases from J, leaving 16 bases between. This CDR3 is CASSVQGGGKQFF. As DNA, the CDR3 is TGTGCCAGCAGCGTCCAAGGCGGCGGGAAGCAGTTCTTC.

This clonotype was detected many times. This chain connects TRBV18 to TRBJ2-4; possibly TRBD1 or TRBD2 for D (5 bases each). The CDR3 is 15 amino acids. V lost 1 base to trimming and J lost 9 bases, with 16 bases between them. Germline V gives CDR1 KGHSH, CDR2 LQKENI. The CDR3 DNA reads TGTGCCAGCTCACCACGGGACGCCGACAGTGGCATTCAGTACTTC. Translation gives CASSPRDADSGIQYF. Full variable domain (outside the CDR3, taken from reference TRBV18 and TRBJ2-4): NAGVMQNPRHLVRRRGQEARLRCSPMKGHSHVYWYRQLPEEGLKFMVYLQKENIIDESGMPKERFSAEFPKEGPSILRIQQVVRGDSAAYFCASSPRDADSGIQYFGAGTRLSVL.

In this sample, this clonotype turned up a few times. The rearrangement joins TRBV25-1 to TRBJ2-7, with D perhaps TRBD2 (7 bases). V lost 1 base and J 6 bases, leaving 22 bases between the germline ends. This CDR3 has 17 amino acids. CDR1 MGHDK and CDR2 SYGVNS come from the germline V gene. The CDR3 nucleotides are TGTGCCAGCAGTGAATCTCTACCATTGGCGGGGGCCCCCGAGCAGTACTTC. Its protein is CASSESLPLAGAPEQYF.

This clonotype was seen more than once but under ten times. The rearrangement joins TRBV4-3 to TRBJ2-1; 8 bases are a match to TRBD2. The CDR3 consists of 17 residues. V was clipped by 0 bases and J by 6 bases; unmatched bases: 10. CDR1 and CDR2 from the germline V gene are LGHNA and YSLEER. CDR3 DNA sequence: TGCGCCAGCAGCCAAGAACCGAGCGGGAGAGATATCAATGAGCAGTTCTTC. It encodes CASSQEPSGRDINEQFF.

This clonotype was detected ten times or more. This chain links TRBV28 with TRBJ2-4, with TRBD1 identical over 7 bases. J gave up 0 bases and V 7 bases, and 6 bases lay outside the gene matches. Germline V gene sequence: CDR1 MDHEN, CDR2 SYDVKM. CDR3 length: 15 amino acids. The CDR3 reads CASTATGIAKNIQYF. In DNA form, the CDR3 reads TGTGCCAGCACTGCGACAGGGATAGCCAAAAACATTCAGTACTTC.